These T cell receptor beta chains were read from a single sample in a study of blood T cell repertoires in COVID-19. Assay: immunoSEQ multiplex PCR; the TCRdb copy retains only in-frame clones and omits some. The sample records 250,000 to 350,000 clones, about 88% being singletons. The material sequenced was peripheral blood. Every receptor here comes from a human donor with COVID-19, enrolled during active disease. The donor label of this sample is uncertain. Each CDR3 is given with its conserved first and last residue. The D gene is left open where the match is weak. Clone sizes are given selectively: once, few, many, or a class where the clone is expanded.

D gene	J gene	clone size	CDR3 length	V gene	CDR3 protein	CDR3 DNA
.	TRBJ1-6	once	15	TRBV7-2	CASSLTDFYNSPLHF	TGTGCCAGCAGCTTAACAGATTTCTATAATTCACCCCTCCACTTT
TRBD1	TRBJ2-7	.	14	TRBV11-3	CASSTRTGPQEQYF	TGTGCCAGCAGCACGAGGACAGGGCCCCAGGAGCAGTACTTC
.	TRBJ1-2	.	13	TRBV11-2	CASSLVGAMSYTF	TGTGCCAGCAGCTTAGTGGGGGCCATGAGCTACACCTTC
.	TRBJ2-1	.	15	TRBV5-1	CASSLDGTSPNEQFF	TGCGCCAGCAGCTTAGACGGGACAAGCCCCAATGAGCAGTTCTTC
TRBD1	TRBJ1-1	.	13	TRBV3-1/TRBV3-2	CASRDRGRTEAFF	TGTGCCAGCAGAGACAGGGGTCGCACTGAAGCTTTCTTT
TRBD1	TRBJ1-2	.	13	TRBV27	CASSAGQGIGYTF	TGTGCCAGCAGTGCCGGACAGGGAATCGGCTACACCTTC
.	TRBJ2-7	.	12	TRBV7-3	CASSLDTDEQYF	TGTGCCAGCAGCTTAGACACGGACGAGCAGTACTTC
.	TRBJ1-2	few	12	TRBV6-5	CASSIEGWGYTF	TGTGCCAGCAGCATCGAGGGTTGGGGCTACACCTTC
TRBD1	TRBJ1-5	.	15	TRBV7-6	CASSTGQGGNQPQHF	TGTGCCAGCAGCACAGGACAGGGCGGCAATCAGCCCCAGCATTTT
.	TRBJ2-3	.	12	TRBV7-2	CASSSGTDTQYF	TGTGCCAGCAGTTCGGGGACTGATACGCAGTATTTT
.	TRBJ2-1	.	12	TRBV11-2	CASSSAYSEQFF	TGTGCCAGCAGTTCCGCCTACAGTGAGCAGTTCTTC
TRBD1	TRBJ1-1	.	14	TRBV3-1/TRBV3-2	CASSLLDRTYEAFF	TGTGCCAGCAGCCTCCTGGACAGGACCTATGAAGCTTTCTTT
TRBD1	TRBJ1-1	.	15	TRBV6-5	CASSYSGTANTEAFF	TGTGCCAGCAGTTACTCAGGGACAGCGAACACTGAAGCTTTCTTT
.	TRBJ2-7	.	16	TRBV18	CASSPEKGPGSYEQYF	TGTGCCAGCTCACCAGAGAAAGGGCCGGGGAGCTACGAGCAGTACTTC
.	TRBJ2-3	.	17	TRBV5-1	CASSLVVSWPSTDTQYF	TGCGCCAGCAGCTTGGTGGTGTCCTGGCCTAGCACAGATACGCAGTATTTT
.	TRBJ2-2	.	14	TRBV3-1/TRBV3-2	CASSQSVNTGELFF	TGTGCCAGCAGCCAGTCAGTGAACACCGGGGAGCTGTTTTTT
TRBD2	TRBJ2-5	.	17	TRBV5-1	CASSPLAGGPVQETQYF	TGCGCCAGCAGCCCACTAGCGGGAGGGCCAGTTCAAGAGACCCAGTACTTC
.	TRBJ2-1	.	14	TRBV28	CASIQGSSYNEQFF	TGTGCCAGCATACAGGGCAGCTCCTACAATGAGCAGTTCTTC
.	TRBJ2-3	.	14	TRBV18	CASSREGTTDTQYF	TGTGCCAGCTCCCGAGAGGGAACCACAGATACGCAGTATTTT
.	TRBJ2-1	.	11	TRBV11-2	CASSPSNEQFF	TGTGCCAGCAGCCCGTCTAATGAGCAGTTCTTC
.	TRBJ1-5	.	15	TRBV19	CASSMGARNNQPQHF	TGTGCCAGTAGTATGGGAGCCAGAAACAATCAGCCCCAGCATTTT
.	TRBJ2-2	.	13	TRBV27	CASSLPSGGELFF	TGTGCCAGCAGTTTGCCTTCGGGGGGGGAGCTGTTTTTT
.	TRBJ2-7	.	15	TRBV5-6	CASSWRQDYSYEQYF	TGTGCCAGCAGCTGGAGACAGGATTACTCCTACGAGCAGTACTTC
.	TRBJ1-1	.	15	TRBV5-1	CASSPRQTSSTEAFF	TGCGCCAGCAGCCCGCGACAGACTTCGAGCACTGAAGCTTTCTTT
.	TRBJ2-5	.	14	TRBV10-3	CAISESRGQETQYF	TGTGCCATCAGTGAGTCAAGGGGTCAAGAGACCCAGTACTTC
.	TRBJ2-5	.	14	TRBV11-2	CASSLVTGQETQYF	TGTGCCAGCAGCTTAGTTACCGGCCAAGAGACCCAGTACTTC
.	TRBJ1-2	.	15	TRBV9	CASSVRRTTNYGYTF	TGTGCCAGCAGCGTACGACGGACAACTAACTATGGCTACACCTTC
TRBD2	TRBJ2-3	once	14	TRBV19	CASRTGLYTDTQYF	TGTGCCAGTAGAACGGGACTATACACAGATACGCAGTATTTT
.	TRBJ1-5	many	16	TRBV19	CASSIDRSTTNQPQHF	TGTGCCAGTAGTATAGATCGGAGCACGACCAATCAGCCCCAGCATTTT
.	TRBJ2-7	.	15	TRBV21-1	CASSVRGDRYYEQYF	TGTGCCAGCAGCGTCCGCGGGGACCGATACTACGAGCAGTACTTC
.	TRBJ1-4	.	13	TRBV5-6	CASSSAPYRVVFF	TGTGCCAGCAGCTCGGCCCCCTACAGGGTGGTGTTTTTT